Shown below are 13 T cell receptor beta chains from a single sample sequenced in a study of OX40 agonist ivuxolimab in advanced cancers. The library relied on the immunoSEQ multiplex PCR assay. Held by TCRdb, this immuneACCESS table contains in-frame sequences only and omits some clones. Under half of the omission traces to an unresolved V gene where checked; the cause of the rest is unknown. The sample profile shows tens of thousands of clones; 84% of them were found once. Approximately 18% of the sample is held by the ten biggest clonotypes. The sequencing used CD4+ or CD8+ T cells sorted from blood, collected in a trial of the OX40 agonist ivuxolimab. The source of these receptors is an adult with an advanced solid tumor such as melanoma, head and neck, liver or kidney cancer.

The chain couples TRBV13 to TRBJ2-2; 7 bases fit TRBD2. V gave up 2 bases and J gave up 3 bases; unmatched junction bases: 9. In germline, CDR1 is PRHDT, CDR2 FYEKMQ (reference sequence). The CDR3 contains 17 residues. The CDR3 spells CASSLSTSAGYTGELFF. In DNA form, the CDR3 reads TGTGCCAGCAGCTTATCTACTAGCGCGGGTTACACCGGGGAGCTGTTTTTT.

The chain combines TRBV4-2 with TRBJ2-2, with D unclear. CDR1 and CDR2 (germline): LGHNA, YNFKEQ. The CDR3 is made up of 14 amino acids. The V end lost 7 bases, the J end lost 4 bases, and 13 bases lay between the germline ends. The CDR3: CASTPGHFTGELFF. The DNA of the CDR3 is TGTGCCAGCACCCCAGGTCACTTCACCGGGGAGCTGTTTTTT.

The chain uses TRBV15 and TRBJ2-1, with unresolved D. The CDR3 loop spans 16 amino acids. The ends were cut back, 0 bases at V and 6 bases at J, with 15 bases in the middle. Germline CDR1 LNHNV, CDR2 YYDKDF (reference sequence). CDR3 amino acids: CATSRDPFDFPNEQFF. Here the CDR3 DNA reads TGTGCCACCAGCAGAGATCCCTTCGACTTTCCCAATGAGCAGTTCTTC.

CDR3 sequence reads: CASSGPKGSHEQYF. CDR3 nucleotides: TGTGCCAGCAGCGGACCTAAGGGGTCCCACGAGCAGTACTTC. This chain connects TRBV7-9 to TRBJ2-7; D perhaps matches TRBD1 (5 bases). The V and J ends lost 5 bases and 5 bases respectively, with 16 bases between them. Germline CDR1 is SEHNR and CDR2 is FQNEAQ (reference sequence). The CDR3 sequence is 14 residues long.

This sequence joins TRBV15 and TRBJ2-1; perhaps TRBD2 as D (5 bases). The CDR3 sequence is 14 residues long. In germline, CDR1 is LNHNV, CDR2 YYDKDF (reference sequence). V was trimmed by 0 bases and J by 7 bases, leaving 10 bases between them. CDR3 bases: TGTGCCACCAGCAGAGATCTAGGGAGTAATGAGCAGTTCTTC. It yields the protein CATSRDLGSNEQFF.

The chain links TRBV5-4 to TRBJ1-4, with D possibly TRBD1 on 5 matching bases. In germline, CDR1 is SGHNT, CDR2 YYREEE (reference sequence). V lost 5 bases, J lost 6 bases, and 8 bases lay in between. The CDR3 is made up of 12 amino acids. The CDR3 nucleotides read TGTGCCAGCAGGGGGCTTGATGAAAAACTGTTTTTT. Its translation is CASRGLDEKLFF.

The CDR3 region is CASTLRGNPFPEPQHF. The CDR3 bases are TGTGCCAGCACATTAAGGGGTAACCCTTTTCCAGAGCCCCAGCATTTT. The rearrangement links TRBV25-1 to TRBJ1-5; weak D call: TRBD1 (5 bases). Germline values: CDR1 MGHDK, CDR2 SYGVNS. With 7 bases removed from V and 8 bases from J, the gap between germline ends came to 24 bases. The CDR3 runs to 16 residues.

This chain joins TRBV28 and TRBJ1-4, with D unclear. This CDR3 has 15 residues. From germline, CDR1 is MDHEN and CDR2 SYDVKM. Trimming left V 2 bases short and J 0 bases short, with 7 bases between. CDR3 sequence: CASSLTSATNEKLFF. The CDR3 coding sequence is TGTGCCAGCAGTTTAACCAGTGCAACTAATGAAAAACTGTTTTTT.

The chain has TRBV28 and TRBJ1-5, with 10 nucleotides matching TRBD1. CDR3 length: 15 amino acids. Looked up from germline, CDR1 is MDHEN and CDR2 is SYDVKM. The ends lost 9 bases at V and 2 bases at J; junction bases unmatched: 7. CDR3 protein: CASRQGAFRNQPQHF. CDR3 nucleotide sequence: TGTGCCAGTCGACAGGGGGCGTTTCGCAATCAGCCCCAGCATTTT. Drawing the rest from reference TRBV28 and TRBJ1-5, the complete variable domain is DVKVTQSSRYLVKRTGEKVFLECVQDMDHENMFWYRQDPGLGLRLIYFSYDVKMKEKGDIPEGYSVSREKKERFSLILESASTNQTSMYLCASRQGAFRNQPQHFGDGTRLSIL.

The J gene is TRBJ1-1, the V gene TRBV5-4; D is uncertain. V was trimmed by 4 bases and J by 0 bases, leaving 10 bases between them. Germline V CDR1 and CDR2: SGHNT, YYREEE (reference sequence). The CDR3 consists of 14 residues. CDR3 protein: CASSLITMNTEAFF. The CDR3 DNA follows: TGTGCCAGCAGCCTTATTACCATGAACACTGAAGCTTTCTTT. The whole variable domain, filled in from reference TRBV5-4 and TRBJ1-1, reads ETGVTQSPTHLIKTRGQQVTLRCSSQSGHNTVSWYQQALGQGPQFIFQYYREEENGRGNFPPRFSGLQFPNYSSELNVNALELDDSALYLCASSLITMNTEAFFGQGTRLTVV.

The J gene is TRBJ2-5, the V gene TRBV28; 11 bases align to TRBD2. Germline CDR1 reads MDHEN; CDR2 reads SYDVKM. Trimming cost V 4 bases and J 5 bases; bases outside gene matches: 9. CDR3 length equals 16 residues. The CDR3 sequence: CASSWGSGRASETQYF. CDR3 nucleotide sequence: TGTGCCAGCAGTTGGGGTAGCGGGAGGGCCAGTGAGACCCAGTACTTC.

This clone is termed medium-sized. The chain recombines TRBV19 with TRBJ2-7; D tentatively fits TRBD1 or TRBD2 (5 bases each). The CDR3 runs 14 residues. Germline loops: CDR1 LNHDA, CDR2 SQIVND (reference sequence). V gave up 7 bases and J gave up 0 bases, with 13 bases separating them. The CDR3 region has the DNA TGTGCCAGTACCCCGGGACGGAACTCCTACGAGCAGTACTTC. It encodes CASTPGRNSYEQYF.

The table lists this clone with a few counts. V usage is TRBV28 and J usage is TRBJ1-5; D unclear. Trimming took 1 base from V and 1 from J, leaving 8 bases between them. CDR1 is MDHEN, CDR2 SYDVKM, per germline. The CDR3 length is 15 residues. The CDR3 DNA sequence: TGTGCCAGCAGTTTATTTGTAGGGAGCAATCAGCCCCAGCATTTT. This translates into CASSLFVGSNQPQHF.